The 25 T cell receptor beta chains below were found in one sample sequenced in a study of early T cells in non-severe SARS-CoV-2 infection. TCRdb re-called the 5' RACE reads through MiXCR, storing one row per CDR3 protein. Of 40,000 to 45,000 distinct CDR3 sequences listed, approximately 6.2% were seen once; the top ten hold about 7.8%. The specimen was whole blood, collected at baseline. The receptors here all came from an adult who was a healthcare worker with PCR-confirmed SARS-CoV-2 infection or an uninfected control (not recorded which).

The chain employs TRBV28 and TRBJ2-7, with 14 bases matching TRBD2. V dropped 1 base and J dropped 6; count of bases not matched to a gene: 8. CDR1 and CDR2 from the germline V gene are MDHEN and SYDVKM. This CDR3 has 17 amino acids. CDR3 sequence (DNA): TGTGCCAGCAGTTTATATCCCGGACTAGCGGGGGGCGGCGAGCAGTACTTC. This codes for CASSLYPGLAGGGEQYF.

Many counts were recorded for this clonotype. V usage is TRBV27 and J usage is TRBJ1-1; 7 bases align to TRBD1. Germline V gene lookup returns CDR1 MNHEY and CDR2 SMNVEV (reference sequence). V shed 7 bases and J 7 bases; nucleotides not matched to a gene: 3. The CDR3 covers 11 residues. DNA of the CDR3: TGTGCCAGCACCCACAGGGGTGAAGCTTTCTTT. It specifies CASTHRGEAFF.

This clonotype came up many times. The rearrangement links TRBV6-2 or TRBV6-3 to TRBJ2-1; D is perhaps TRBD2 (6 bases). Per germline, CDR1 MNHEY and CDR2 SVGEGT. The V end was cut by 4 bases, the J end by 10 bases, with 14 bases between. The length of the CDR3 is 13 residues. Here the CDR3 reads CASSSITSFEQFF. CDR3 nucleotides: TGTGCCAGCAGTTCCATAACTAGCTTCGAGCAGTTCTTC.

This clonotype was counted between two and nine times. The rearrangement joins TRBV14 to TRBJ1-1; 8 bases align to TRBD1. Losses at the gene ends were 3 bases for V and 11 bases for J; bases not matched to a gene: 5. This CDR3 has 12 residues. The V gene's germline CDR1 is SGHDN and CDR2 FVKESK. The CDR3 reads CASSHPTGAAFF. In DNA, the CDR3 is TGTGCCAGCAGCCACCCGACAGGGGCCGCTTTCTTT.

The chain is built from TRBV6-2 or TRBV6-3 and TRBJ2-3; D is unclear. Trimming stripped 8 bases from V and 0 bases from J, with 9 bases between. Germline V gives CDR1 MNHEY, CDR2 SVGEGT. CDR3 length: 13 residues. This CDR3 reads CASQRSSTDTQYF. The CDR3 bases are TGTGCCAGCCAAAGAAGTAGCACAGATACGCAGTATTTT.

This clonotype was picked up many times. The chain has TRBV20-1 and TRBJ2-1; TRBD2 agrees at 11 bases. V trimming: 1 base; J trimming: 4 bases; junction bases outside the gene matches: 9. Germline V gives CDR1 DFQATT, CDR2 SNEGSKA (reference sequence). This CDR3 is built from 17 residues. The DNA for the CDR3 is TGCAGTGCTAGAGGCTTCCCGGGACTAGCGGCGTACAATGAGCAGTTCTTC. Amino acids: CSARGFPGLAAYNEQFF.

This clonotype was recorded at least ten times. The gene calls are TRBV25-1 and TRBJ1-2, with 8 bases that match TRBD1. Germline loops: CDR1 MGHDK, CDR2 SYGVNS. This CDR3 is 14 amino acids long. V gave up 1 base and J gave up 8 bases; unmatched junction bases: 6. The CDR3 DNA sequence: TGTGCCAGCAGTGAATTAGGACAGGGTTTCGGCTACACCTTC. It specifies CASSELGQGFGYTF.

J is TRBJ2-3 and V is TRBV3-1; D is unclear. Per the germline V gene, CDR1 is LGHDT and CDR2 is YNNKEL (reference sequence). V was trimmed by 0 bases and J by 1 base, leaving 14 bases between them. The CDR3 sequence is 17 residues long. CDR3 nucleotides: TGTGCCAGCAGCCAAGATATCCACCCGGCGGGCACAGATACGCAGTATTTT. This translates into CASSQDIHPAGTDTQYF.

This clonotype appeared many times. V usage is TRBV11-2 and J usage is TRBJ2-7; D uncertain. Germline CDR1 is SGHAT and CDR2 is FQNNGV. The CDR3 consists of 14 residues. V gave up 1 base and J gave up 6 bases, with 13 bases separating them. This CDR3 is CASSLGAISREQYF. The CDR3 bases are TGTGCCAGCAGCTTAGGTGCCATAAGCCGCGAGCAGTACTTC.

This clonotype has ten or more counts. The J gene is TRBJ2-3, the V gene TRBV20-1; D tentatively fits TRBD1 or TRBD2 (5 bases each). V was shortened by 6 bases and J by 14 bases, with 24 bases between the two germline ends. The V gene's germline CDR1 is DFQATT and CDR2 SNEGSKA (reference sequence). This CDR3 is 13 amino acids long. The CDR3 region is CSAPFTGTLGGYF. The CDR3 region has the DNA TGCAGTGCACCCTTTACCGGGACGCTTGGCGGGTATTTT.

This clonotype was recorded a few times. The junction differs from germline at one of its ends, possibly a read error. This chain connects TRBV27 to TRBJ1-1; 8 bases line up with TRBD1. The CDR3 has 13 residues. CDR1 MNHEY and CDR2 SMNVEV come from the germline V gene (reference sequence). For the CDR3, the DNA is TGTGCCAGCAGTTGGACAGGGAACACTGAAGTTTTCTTT. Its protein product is CASSWTGNTEVFF.

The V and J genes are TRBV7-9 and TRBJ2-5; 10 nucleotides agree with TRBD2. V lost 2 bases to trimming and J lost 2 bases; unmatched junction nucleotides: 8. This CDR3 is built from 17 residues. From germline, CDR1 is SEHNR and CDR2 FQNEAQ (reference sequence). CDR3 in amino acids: CASSLKLAGTLQETQYF. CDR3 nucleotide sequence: TGTGCCAGCAGCTTAAAACTAGCGGGGACCCTACAAGAGACCCAGTACTTC.

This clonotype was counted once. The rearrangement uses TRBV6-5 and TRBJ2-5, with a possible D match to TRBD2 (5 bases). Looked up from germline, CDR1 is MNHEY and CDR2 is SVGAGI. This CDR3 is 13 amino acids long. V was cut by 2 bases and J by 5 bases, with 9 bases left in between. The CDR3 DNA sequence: TGTGCCAGCAGTTACCCACCGGGGGAGACCCAGTACTTC. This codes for CASSYPPGETQYF.

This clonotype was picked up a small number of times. The CDR3 region is CSAPRTAGTDTQYF. The CDR3 DNA is TGCAGTGCTCCCCGGACAGCCGGCACAGATACGCAGTATTTT. The chain is built from TRBV20-1 and TRBJ2-3, with D possibly being TRBD1 (6 bases). The V gene lost 5 bases and the J gene lost 1 base, with 13 bases spanning the gap. This CDR3 contains 14 residues. Germline CDR1 reads DFQATT; CDR2 reads SNEGSKA (reference sequence).

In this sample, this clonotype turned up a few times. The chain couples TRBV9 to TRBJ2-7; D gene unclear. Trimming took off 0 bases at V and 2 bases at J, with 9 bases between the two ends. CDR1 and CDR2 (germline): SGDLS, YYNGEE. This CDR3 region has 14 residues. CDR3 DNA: TGTGCCAGCAGCGTAGATGTCAGCACCTACGAGCAGTACTTC. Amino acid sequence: CASSVDVSTYEQYF.

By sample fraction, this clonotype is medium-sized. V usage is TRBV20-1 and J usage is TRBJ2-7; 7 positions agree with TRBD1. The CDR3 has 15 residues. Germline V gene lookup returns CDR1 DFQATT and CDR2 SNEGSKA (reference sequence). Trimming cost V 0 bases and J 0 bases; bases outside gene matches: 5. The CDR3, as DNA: TGCAGTGCTAGAGATTGGGACAGACTCTCCTACGAGCAGTACTTC. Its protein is CSARDWDRLSYEQYF.

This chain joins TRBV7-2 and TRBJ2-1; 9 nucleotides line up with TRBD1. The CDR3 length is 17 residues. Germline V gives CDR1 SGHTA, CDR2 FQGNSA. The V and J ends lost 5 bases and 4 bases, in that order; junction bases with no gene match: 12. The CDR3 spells CASSPPLGQGRYNEQFF. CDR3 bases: TGTGCCAGCAGCCCGCCTCTGGGACAGGGTCGGTACAATGAGCAGTTCTTC.

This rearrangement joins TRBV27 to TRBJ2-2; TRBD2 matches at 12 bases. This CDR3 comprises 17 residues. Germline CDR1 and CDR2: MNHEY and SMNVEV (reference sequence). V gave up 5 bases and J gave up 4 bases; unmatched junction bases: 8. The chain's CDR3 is CASSPMASGGATGELFF. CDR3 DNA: TGTGCCAGCAGTCCCATGGCTAGCGGGGGGGCCACCGGGGAGCTGTTTTTT.

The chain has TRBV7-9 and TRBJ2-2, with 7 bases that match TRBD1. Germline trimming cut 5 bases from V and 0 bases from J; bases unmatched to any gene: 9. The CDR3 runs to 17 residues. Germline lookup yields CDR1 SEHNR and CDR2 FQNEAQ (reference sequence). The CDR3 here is CASSPRDSLANTGELFF. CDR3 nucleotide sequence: TGTGCCAGCAGCCCCCGGGACAGCCTCGCGAACACCGGGGAGCTGTTTTTT.

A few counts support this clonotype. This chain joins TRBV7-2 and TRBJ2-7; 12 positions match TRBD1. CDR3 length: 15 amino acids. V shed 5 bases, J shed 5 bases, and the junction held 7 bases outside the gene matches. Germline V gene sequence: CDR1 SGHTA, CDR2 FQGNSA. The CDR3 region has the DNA TGTGCCAGCAGCAGCCGGGACAGGGGGCGAGACGAGCAGTACTTC. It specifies CASSSRDRGRDEQYF.

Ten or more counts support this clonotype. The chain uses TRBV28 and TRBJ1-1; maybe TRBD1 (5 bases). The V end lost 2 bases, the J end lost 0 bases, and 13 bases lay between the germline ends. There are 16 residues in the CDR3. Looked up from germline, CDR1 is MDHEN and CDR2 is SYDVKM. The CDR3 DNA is TGTGCCAGCAGTTTAAGGACATCCATCATGAACACTGAAGCTTTCTTT. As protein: CASSLRTSIMNTEAFF. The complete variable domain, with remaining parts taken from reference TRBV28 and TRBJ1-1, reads DVKVTQSSRYLVKRTGEKVFLECVQDMDHENMFWYRQDPGLGLRLIYFSYDVKMKEKGDIPEGYSVSREKKERFSLILESASTNQTSMYLCASSLRTSIMNTEAFFGQGTRLTVV.

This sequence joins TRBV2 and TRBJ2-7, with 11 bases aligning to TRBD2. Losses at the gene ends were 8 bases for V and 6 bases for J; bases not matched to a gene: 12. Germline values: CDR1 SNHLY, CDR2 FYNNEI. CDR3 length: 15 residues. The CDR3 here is CASLPLAGVSSEQYF. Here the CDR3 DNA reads TGTGCCAGCCTTCCACTAGCGGGGGTTAGTAGCGAGCAGTACTTC.

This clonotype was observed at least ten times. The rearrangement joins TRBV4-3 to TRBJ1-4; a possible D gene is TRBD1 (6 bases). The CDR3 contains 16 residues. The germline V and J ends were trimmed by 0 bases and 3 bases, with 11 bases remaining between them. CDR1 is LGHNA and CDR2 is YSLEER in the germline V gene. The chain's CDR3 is CASSQEGGLSNEKLFF. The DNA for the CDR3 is TGCGCCAGCAGCCAAGAAGGGGGGTTGTCTAATGAAAAACTGTTTTTT.

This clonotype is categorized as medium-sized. This CDR3 is CASSETGNTEAFF. CDR3 nucleotide sequence: TGTGCCAGCAGTGAAACAGGGAACACTGAAGCTTTCTTT. The chain uses TRBV6-4 and TRBJ1-1; perhaps TRBD1 as D (5 bases). This CDR3 has 13 residues. Trimming removed 3 bases from V and 1 base from J, with 6 bases in between. CDR1 and CDR2 (germline): MRHNA, SNTAGT.

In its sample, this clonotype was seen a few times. The CDR3 loop is CASNPTGSSTDTQYF. The CDR3 DNA sequence: TGTGCCAGCAACCCGACAGGGTCTAGCACAGATACGCAGTATTTT. This chain uses TRBV7-9 with TRBJ2-3, with 7 bases matching TRBD1. Germline CDR1 and CDR2: SEHNR and FQNEAQ (reference sequence). The CDR3 consists of 15 residues. Losses at the gene ends were 7 bases for V and 0 bases for J; bases not matched to a gene: 7.